This passage covers 8 T cell receptor beta chains from one sample sequenced in a study of cytomegalovirus exposure and HLA in healthy donors (TCRdb year 2017). Libraries were made using the immunoSEQ multiplex PCR assay. For the multiplex PCR, a mixture combining 60 forward primers for TCR Vbeta segments and 13 reverse primers for TCR Jbeta segments was used. The table was pulled from immuneACCESS by TCRdb, which kept in-frame rearrangements only. Such tables lose some clones; where checked, under half of the loss comes from unresolved V genes, and the rest has no known cause. Across this sample there are about 160,000 clones, with about three quarters seen only once. The ten largest clones capture 2.6% of the sample. Sequencing was performed on PBMCs. All receptors derive from a woman between 35 and 50 years old in good health and CMV-seropositive.

The chain couples TRBV9 to TRBJ2-5; TRBD2 aligns across 11 bases. This CDR3 has 18 amino acids. Germline V gives CDR1 SGDLS, CDR2 YYNGEE. After removal of 4 bases from V and 5 bases from J, the junction contained 16 bases not matched to a gene. The CDR3 DNA follows: TGTGCCAGCAGCTCCGTGGCTAGCGGGGGGCCCAGGGAGGAGACCCAGTACTTC. Translating gives CASSSVASGGPREETQYF.

This sequence joins TRBV7-6 and TRBJ2-7; 9 positions agree with TRBD1. This CDR3 is 16 amino acids long. Germline V lookup: CDR1 SGHVS, CDR2 FNYEAQ. The V gene end was trimmed by 1 base and the J gene end by 5 bases; junction bases not matched to a gene: 9. The CDR3 region has the DNA TGTGCCAGCAGCTTAGGGACAGGGGAGCTCCTCGACGAGCAGTACTTC. Translation: CASSLGTGELLDEQYF.

This chain links TRBV2 with TRBJ2-1; weak D call: TRBD1 (5 bases). The germline V gene has CDR1 SNHLY and CDR2 FYNNEI. Trimming took 4 bases from V and 10 from J, leaving 17 bases between them. This CDR3 comprises 14 residues. DNA of the CDR3: TGTGCCAGCAGTGCCCTCCTCTCCAGGGTGGAGCAGTTCTTC. Translating gives CASSALLSRVEQFF.

The gene calls are TRBV15 and TRBJ1-4; 7 bases line up with TRBD1. V shed 1 base and J 1 base; nucleotides not matched to a gene: 12. This CDR3 has 19 residues. CDR1 is LNHNV, CDR2 YYDKDF, per germline (reference sequence). The CDR3: CATSRGKGGYYETNEKLFF. The DNA of the CDR3 is TGTGCCACCAGCAGAGGGAAAGGGGGCTATTATGAAACTAATGAAAAACTGTTTTTT.

This chain joins TRBV10-3 and TRBJ2-1; 9 bases are a match to TRBD2. J gave up 7 bases and V 7 bases, and 8 bases lay outside the gene matches. Germline loops: CDR1 ENHRY, CDR2 SYGVKD. The CDR3 length is 14 residues. Here the CDR3 DNA reads TGTGCCATCAAAGGGCTAGCGGGGTGGAATGAGCAGTTCTTC. Protein sequence: CAIKGLAGWNEQFF.

The J gene is TRBJ2-7, the V gene TRBV7-2, with 12 bases fitting TRBD2. From germline, CDR1 is SGHTA and CDR2 FQGNSA. Unmatched junction bases numbered 7, after V lost 5 bases and J lost 5 bases. This CDR3 is built from 15 residues. The DNA for the CDR3 is TGTGCCAGCAGCCTGACTAGCGGGAGACACAACGAGCAGTACTTC. It is translated as CASSLTSGRHNEQYF.

The chain uses TRBV4-2 and TRBJ2-7, with 10 positions matching TRBD2. The germline CDR1 and CDR2 sequences are LGHNA and YNFKEQ. The CDR3 sequence is 16 residues long. V lost 2 bases and J lost 0; bases outside the gene matches: 4. CDR3 bases: TGTGCCAGCAGCCAAACCTCTAGCGGGAGCTCCTACGAGCAGTACTTC. This sequence encodes CASSQTSSGSSYEQYF.

The chain couples TRBV2 to TRBJ2-2; TRBD1 aligns across 11 bases. The CDR3 is made up of 14 amino acids. Germline V CDR1 and CDR2: SNHLY, FYNNEI. V lost 7 bases to trimming and J lost 4 bases; unmatched junction nucleotides: 2. The CDR3 reads CASKGTGGTGELFF. The CDR3 DNA sequence: TGTGCCAGCAAGGGGACAGGGGGCACCGGGGAGCTGTTTTTT.